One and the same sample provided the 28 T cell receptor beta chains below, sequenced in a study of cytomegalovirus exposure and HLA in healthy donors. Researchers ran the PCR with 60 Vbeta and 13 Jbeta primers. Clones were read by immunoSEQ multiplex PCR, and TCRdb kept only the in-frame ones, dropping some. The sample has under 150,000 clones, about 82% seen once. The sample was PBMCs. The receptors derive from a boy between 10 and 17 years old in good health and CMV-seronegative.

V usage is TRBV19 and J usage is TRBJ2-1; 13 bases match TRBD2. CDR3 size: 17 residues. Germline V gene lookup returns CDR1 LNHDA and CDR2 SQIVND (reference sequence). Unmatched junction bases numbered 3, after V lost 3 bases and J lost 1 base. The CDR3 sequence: CASSMTSGRSSYNEQFF. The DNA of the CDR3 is TGTGCCAGTAGTATGACTAGCGGGAGGTCATCCTACAATGAGCAGTTCTTC.

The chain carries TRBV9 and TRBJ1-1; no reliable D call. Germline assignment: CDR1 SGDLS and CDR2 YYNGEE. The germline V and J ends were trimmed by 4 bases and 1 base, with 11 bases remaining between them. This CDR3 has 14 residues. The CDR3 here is CASSPRQTNTEAFF. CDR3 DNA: TGTGCCAGCAGCCCTCGACAAACGAACACTGAAGCTTTCTTT.

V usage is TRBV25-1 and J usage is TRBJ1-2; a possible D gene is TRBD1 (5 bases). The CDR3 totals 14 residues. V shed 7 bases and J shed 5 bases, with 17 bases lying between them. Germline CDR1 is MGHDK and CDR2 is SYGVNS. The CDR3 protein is CASTPTGGSYGYTF. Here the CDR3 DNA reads TGTGCCAGCACTCCGACCGGGGGGTCTTATGGCTACACCTTC.

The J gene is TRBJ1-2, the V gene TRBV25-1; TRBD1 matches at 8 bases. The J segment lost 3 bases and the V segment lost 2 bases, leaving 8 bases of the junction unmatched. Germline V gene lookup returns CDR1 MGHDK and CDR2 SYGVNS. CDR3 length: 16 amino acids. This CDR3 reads CASSEPGGTGYYGYTF. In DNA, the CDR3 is TGTGCCAGCAGTGAACCTGGTGGGACAGGCTACTATGGCTACACCTTC.

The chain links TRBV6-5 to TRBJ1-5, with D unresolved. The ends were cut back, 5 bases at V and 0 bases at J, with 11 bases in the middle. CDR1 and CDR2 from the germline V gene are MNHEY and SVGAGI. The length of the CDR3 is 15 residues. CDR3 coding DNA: TGTGCCAGCAGTCCCCAGAAATATAGCAATCAGCCCCAGCATTTT. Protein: CASSPQKYSNQPQHF.

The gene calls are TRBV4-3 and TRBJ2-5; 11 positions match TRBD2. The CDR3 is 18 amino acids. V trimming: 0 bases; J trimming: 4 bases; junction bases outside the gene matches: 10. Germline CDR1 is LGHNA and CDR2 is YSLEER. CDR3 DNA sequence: TGCGCCAGCAGCCAAGATTTTCCCCAACTAGCGGGAGCAGAGACCCAGTACTTC. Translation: CASSQDFPQLAGAETQYF.

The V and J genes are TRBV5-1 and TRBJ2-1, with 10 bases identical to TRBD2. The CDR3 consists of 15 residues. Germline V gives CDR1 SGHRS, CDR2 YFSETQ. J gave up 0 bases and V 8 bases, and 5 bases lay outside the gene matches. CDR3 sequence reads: CASTSGISSYNEQFF. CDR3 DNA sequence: TGCGCCAGTACTAGCGGGATAAGCTCCTACAATGAGCAGTTCTTC. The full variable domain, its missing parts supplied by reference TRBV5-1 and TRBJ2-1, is KAGVTQTPRYLIKTRGQQVTLSCSPISGHRSVSWYQQTPGQGLQFLFEYFSETQRNKGNFPGRFSGRQFSNSRSEMNVSTLELGDSALYLCASTSGISSYNEQFFGPGTRLTVL.

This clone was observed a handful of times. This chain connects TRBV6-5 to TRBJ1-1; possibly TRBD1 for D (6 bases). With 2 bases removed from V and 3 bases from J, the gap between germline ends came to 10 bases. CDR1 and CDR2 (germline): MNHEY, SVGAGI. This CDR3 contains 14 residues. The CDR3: CASSYRTDDTEAFF. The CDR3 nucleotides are TGTGCCAGCAGTTACCGGACAGACGACACTGAAGCTTTCTTT.

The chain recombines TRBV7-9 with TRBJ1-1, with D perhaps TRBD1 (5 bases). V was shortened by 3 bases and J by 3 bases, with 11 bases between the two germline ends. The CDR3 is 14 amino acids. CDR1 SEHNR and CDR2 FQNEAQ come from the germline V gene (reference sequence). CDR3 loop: CASSFRGTDTEAFF. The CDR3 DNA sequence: TGTGCCAGCAGCTTCCGGGGGACTGACACTGAAGCTTTCTTT.

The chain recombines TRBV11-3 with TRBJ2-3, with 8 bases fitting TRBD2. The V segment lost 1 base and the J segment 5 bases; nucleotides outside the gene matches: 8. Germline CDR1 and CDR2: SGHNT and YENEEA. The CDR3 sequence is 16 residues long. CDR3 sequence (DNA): TGTGCCAGCAGCTTAGGATTAACGGGAGGGGAAGATACGCAGTATTTT. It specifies CASSLGLTGGEDTQYF.

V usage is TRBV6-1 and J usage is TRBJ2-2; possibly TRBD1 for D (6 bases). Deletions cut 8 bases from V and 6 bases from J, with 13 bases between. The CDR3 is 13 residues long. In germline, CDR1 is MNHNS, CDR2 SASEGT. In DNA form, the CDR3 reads TGTGCCAGCCGTGTGGGGGCGGCCGGGGAGCTGTTTTTT. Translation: CASRVGAAGELFF.

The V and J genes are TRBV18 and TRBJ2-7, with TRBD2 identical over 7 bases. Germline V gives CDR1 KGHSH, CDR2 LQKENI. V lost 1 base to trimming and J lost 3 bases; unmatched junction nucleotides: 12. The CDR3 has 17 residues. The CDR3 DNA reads TGTGCCAGCTCACCACGGGGCGGGAGAAATCGGGACTACGAGCAGTACTTC. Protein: CASSPRGGRNRDYEQYF. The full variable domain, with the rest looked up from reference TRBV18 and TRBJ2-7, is NAGVMQNPRHLVRRRGQEARLRCSPMKGHSHVYWYRQLPEEGLKFMVYLQKENIIDESGMPKERFSAEFPKEGPSILRIQQVVRGDSAAYFCASSPRGGRNRDYEQYFGPGTRLTVT.

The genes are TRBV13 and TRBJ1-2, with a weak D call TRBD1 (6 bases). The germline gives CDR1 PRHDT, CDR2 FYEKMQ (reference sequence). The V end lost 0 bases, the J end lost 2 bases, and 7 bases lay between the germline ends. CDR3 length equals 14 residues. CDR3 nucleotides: TGTGCCAGCAGCTTAGGGCAGGGGAACTATGGCTACACCTTC. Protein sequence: CASSLGQGNYGYTF. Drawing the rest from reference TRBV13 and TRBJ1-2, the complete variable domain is AAGVIQSPRHLIKEKRETATLKCYPIPRHDTVYWYQQGPGQDPQFLISFYEKMQSDKGSIPDRFSAQQFSDYHSELNMSSLELGDSALYFCASSLGQGNYGYTFGSGTRLTVV.

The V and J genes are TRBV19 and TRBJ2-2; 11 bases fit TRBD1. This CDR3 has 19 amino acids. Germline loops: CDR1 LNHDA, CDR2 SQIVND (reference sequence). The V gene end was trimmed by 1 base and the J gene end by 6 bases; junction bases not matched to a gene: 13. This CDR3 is CASSIARTGGESGSGELFF. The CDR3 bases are TGTGCCAGTAGTATAGCTAGGACAGGGGGCGAGAGTGGCTCCGGGGAGCTGTTTTTT.

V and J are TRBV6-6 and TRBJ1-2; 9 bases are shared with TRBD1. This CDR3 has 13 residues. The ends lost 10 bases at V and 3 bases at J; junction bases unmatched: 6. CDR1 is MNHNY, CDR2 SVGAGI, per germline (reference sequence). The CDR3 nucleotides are TGTGCCATCGGGACAGGGTGGGACTATGGCTACACCTTC. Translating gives CAIGTGWDYGYTF.

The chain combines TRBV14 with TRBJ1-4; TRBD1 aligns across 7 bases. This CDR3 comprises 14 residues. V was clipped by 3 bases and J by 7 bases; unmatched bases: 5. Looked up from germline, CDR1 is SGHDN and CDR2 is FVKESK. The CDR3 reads CASSHGTVAEKLFF. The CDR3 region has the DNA TGTGCCAGCAGCCACGGGACAGTTGCTGAAAAACTGTTTTTT. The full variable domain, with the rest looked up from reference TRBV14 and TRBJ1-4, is EAGVTQFPSHSVIEKGQTVTLRCDPISGHDNLYWYRRVMGKEIKFLLHFVKESKQDESGMPNNRFLAERTGGTYSTLKVQPAELEDSGVYFCASSHGTVAEKLFFGSGTQLSVL.

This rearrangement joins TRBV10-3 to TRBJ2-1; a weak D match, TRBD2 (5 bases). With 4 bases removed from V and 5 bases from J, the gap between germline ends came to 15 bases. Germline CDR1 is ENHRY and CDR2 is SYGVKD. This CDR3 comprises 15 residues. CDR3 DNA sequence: TGTGCCATCAGTGTCGCGAGCGGAGCCCACAATGAGCAGTTCTTC. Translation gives CAISVASGAHNEQFF.

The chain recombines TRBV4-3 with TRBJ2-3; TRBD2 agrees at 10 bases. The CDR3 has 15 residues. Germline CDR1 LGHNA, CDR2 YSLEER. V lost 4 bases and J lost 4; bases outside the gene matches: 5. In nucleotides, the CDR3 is TGCGCCAGCAGCCCCCAGCGGGAGGGCCCAGATACGCAGTATTTT. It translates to CASSPQREGPDTQYF.

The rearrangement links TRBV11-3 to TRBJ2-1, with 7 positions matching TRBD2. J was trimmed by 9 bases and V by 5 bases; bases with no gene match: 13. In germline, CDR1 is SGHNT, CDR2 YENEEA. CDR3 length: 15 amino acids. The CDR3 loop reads CASSQVRDYLPEQFF. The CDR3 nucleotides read TGTGCCAGCAGCCAAGTTCGGGACTATCTTCCTGAGCAGTTCTTC.

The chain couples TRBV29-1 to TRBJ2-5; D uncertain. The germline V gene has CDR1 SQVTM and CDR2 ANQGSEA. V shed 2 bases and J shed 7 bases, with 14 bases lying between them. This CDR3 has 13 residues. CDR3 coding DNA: TGCAGCGTTGAACCGCCTCCCCTACCGACCCAGTACTTC. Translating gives CSVEPPPLPTQYF. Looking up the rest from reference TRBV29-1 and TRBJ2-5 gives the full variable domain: SAVISQKPSRDICQRGTSLTIQCQVDSQVTMMFWYRQQPGQSLTLIATANQGSEATYESGFVIDKFPISRPNLTFSTLTVSNMSPEDSSIYLCSVEPPPLPTQYFGPGTRLLVL.

The CDR3 DNA is TGTGCCAGCCGCTACACTACCAGCTCCTACAATGAGCAGTTCTTC. This encodes CASRYTTSSYNEQFF. The J gene is TRBJ2-1, the V gene TRBV27; D unresolved. The ends were cut back, 8 bases at V and 0 bases at J, with 14 bases in the middle. In germline, CDR1 is MNHEY, CDR2 SMNVEV (reference sequence). CDR3 length equals 15 residues.

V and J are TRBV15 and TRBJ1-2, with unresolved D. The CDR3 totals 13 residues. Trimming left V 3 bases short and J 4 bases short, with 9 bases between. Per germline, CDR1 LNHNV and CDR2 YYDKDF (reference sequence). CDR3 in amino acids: CATSRQGGYGYTF. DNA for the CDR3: TGTGCCACCAGCAGGCAAGGCGGCTATGGCTACACCTTC.

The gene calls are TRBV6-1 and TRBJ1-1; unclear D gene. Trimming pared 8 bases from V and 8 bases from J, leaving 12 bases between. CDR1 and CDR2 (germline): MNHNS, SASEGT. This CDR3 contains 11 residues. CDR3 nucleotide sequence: TGTGCCAGCTCCGGGTCTTGGGAAGCTTTCTTT. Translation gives CASSGSWEAFF.

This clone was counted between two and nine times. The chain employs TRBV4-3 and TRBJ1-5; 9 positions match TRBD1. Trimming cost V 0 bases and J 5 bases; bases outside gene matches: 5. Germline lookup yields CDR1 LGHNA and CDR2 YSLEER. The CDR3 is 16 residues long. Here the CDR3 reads CASSQDITGGDQPQHF. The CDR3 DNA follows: TGCGCCAGCAGCCAAGATATCACAGGGGGCGATCAGCCCCAGCATTTT.

The CDR3 sequence: CASSHRDRQNIQYF. CDR3 DNA: TGTGCCAGCAGCCACCGGGACAGGCAAAACATTCAGTACTTC. J is TRBJ2-4 and V is TRBV27, with 8 bases matching TRBD1. V shed 6 bases and J 5 bases; nucleotides not matched to a gene: 6. Per germline, CDR1 MNHEY and CDR2 SMNVEV (reference sequence). CDR3 length: 14 amino acids.

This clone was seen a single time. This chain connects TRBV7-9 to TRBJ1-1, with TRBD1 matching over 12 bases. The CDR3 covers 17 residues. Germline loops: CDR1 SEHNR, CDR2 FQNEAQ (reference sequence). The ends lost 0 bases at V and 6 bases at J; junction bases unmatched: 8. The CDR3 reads CASSLAIGTGGVAEAFF. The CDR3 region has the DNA TGTGCCAGCAGCTTAGCGATTGGGACAGGGGGCGTCGCTGAAGCTTTCTTT.

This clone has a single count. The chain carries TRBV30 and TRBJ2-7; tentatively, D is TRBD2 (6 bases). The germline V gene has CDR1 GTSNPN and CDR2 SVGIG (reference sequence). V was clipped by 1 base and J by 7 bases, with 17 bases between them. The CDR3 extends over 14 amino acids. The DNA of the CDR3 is TGTGCCTGGAGTGAGGGACTTTCTGGACTGGAGCAGTACTTC. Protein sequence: CAWSEGLSGLEQYF.

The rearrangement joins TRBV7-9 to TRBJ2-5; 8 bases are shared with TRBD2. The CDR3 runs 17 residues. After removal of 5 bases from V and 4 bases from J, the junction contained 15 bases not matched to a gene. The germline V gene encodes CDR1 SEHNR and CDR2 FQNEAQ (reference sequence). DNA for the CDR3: TGTGCCAGCAGCACGGGGTTGAGCGGGACTAGAACAGAGACCCAGTACTTC. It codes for CASSTGLSGTRTETQYF.